The rows below give T cell receptor beta chains drawn from one sample of a study of cytomegalovirus exposure and HLA in healthy donors. This table comes from immunoSEQ multiplex PCR, and its TCRdb copy is limited to in-frame clones, with some not included. The table includes about 170,000 clones, 84% detected once. Sequencing input: PBMCs. The receptor source for this set is a girl aged 10 to 17 in good health and CMV-seropositive. Both conserved end residues are part of each CDR3. The D gene is left open where the match is weak. The listing skips clone size in some rows; elsewhere it reads once, few, many or a size class.

>once|.|TRBJ1-5|TRBV6-1
TGTGCCAGCAGTGAAGCAGGGAGGGAATGGAATCAGCCCCAGCATTTT
CASSEAGREWNQPQHF
>few|.|TRBJ2-1|TRBV5-1
TGCGCCAGCAGCTTGACTCCCCGATACAATGAGCAGTTCTTC
CASSLTPRYNEQFF
>large|.|TRBJ1-1|TRBV6-5
TGTGCCAGCAGTTACTCGTTAGGGGCCAACACTGAAGCTTTCTTT
CASSYSLGANTEAFF
>few|.|TRBJ1-5|TRBV6-6
TGTGCCAGCAGTTACTCTGGGAGGGTAAGGCAGCCCCAGCATTTT
CASSYSGRVRQPQHF
>.|.|TRBJ2-3|TRBV6-4
TGTGCCAGCAGTGCTGGGGGGGGCGTCAGTCCAGATACGCAGTATTTT
CASSAGGGVSPDTQYF
>once|.|TRBJ1-2|TRBV19
TGTGCCAGTATTAAGCAGGGTTCGTCCTATGGCTACACCTTC
CASIKQGSSYGYTF
>.|.|TRBJ1-1|TRBV15
TGTGCCACCAGCAGAGTTCCCTCAGGGGATGGAATACTGAACACTGAAGCTTTCTTT
CATSRVPSGDGILNTEAFF
>.|.|TRBJ1-1|TRBV19
TGTGCCAGTGGGAGGGGGAGGCTGGACACTGAAGCTTTCTTT
CASGRGRLDTEAFF
>.|.|TRBJ2-2|TRBV9
TGTGCCAGCAGCGAGGGGGACGCCGGGGAGCTGTTTTTT
CASSEGDAGELFF
>.|.|TRBJ1-5|TRBV7-8
TGTGCCAGCAGCTTAGAGAGGCCACAGGGCCTTACGGGCAATCAGCCCCAGCATTTT
CASSLERPQGLTGNQPQHF
>.|TRBD1|TRBJ1-2|TRBV11-2
TGTGCCAGCAGCTTAATGTGGGACAGGGGATTCTATGGCTACACCTTC
CASSLMWDRGFYGYTF
>.|.|TRBJ1-6|TRBV27
TGTGCCAGCAGCCACGAACATCCATCACCCCTCCACTTT
CASSHEHPSPLHF